The rows below give T cell receptor beta chains drawn from one sample of a study of post-analysis software for immune sequencing data. TCRdb reanalysed the PCR reads using MiXCR and keeps one entry per CDR3 protein. Counted here are more than 500,000 distinct CDR3 sequences, roughly 34% occurring once; the ten biggest clones make up less than 6%. Sequences were obtained from blood. The receptors were sampled from a girl between 2 and 17 years old with multiple sclerosis. Each CDR3 is given with its conserved first and last residue. A D gene is named only where the DNA matches it firmly. A row's size may be missing; if present it is once, few, many or a size class.

D gene,J gene,V gene,clone size,CDR3 protein,CDR3 DNA
NA,TRBJ1-1,TRBV6-2/TRBV6-3,few,CASIYQGRTEAFF,TGTGCCAGCATTTACCAGGGGCGCACTGAAGCTTTCTTT
NA,TRBJ2-5,TRBV12-3/TRBV12-4,NA,CASTFGQMQETQYF,TGTGCCAGCACCTTCGGACAGATGCAAGAGACCCAGTACTTC
TRBD1,TRBJ1-4,TRBV6-5,NA,CASSYLGTGAEKLFF,TGTGCCAGCAGTTATCTGGGGACAGGGGCTGAAAAACTGTTTTTT
NA,TRBJ2-7,TRBV27,few,CASSPSLPSSYEQYF,TGTGCCAGCAGTCCCTCCCTCCCTAGCTCCTACGAGCAGTACTTC
TRBD2,TRBJ2-5,TRBV5-1,many,CASSMGLAGAKEETQYF,TGCGCCAGCAGCATGGGACTAGCGGGGGCCAAGGAGGAGACCCAGTACTTC
NA,TRBJ2-5,TRBV13,NA,CASAGQQETQYF,TGTGCCAGCGCCGGACAGCAAGAGACCCAGTACTTC
NA,TRBJ1-2,TRBV7-3,once,CASSSNPGTPYGYTF,TGTGCCAGCAGCTCAAACCCCGGGACACCTTATGGCTACACCTTC
NA,TRBJ2-3,TRBV27,NA,CASSALVNTQYF,TGTGCCAGCAGTGCCCTGGTGAATACGCAGTATTTT
NA,TRBJ2-7,TRBV20-1,many,CSAPYGGSSSYEQYF,TGCAGTGCCCCCTACGGCGGCAGCTCTTCCTACGAGCAGTACTTC
NA,TRBJ2-1,TRBV2,NA,CASSEHLVGEQFF,TGTGCCAGCAGTGAACACTTAGTCGGTGAGCAGTTCTTC
TRBD2,TRBJ2-1,TRBV27,few,CASYLGGDPSYNEQFF,TGTGCCAGCTATCTGGGAGGGGACCCCTCCTACAATGAGCAGTTCTTC
NA,TRBJ2-7,TRBV5-4,NA,CASSLAPRTSYEQYF,TGTGCCAGCAGCTTGGCCCCTCGGACCTCCTACGAGCAGTACTTC
NA,TRBJ1-1,TRBV29-1,NA,CSVFNTEAFF,TGCAGCGTTTTCAACACTGAAGCTTTCTTT
TRBD1,TRBJ1-4,TRBV5-1,NA,CASGPTTGQHEKLFF,TGCGCCAGCGGCCCAACGACAGGGCAACATGAAAAACTGTTTTTT
NA,TRBJ2-3,TRBV20-1,few,CSARPNSPPSTDTQYF,TGCAGTGCTAGACCTAATTCACCGCCTAGCACAGATACGCAGTATTTT
TRBD2,TRBJ2-1,TRBV20-1,NA,CSANPPGRGWSYNEQFF,TGCAGTGCCAACCCTCCGGGGCGGGGGTGGTCCTACAATGAGCAGTTCTTC
TRBD2,TRBJ2-3,TRBV4-2,NA,CASSQASGGGGPDTQYF,TGTGCCAGCAGCCAGGCTAGCGGGGGCGGAGGTCCAGATACGCAGTATTTT
TRBD1,TRBJ1-1,TRBV10-3,once,CATAGGTEAFF,TGTGCCACCGCAGGGGGCACTGAAGCTTTCTTT
TRBD2,TRBJ2-3,TRBV6-5,many,CASSPGGTQYF,TGTGCCAGCAGCCCCGGGGGGACGCAGTATTTT
TRBD2,TRBJ2-1,TRBV29-1,many,CSVTPGLAIEQFF,TGCAGCGTTACACCGGGACTAGCGATTGAGCAGTTCTTC
NA,TRBJ2-5,TRBV6-1,few,CASSLTTGSQETQYF,TGTGCCAGCAGTTTAACGACAGGATCCCAAGAGACCCAGTACTTC
TRBD2,TRBJ2-5,TRBV5-5,NA,CASSLEPRAGPTGAQYF,TGTGCCAGCAGCTTGGAGCCGAGAGCGGGACCCACCGGGGCCCAGTACTTC
TRBD2,TRBJ2-5,TRBV7-2,few,CASSFGGGYQETQYF,TGTGCCAGCAGCTTCGGCGGGGGGTACCAAGAGACCCAGTACTTC
NA,TRBJ1-4,TRBV4-1,NA,CASSQLSKGPGNEKLFF,TGCGCCAGCAGCCAACTCTCAAAAGGGCCGGGTAATGAAAAACTGTTTTTT
TRBD1,TRBJ1-2,TRBV6-5,NA,CASSYSGTGGPNYGYTF,TGTGCCAGCAGTTACTCGGGGACAGGGGGCCCCAACTATGGCTACACCTTC
NA,TRBJ1-5,TRBV10-3,NA,CAIKGQTNQPQHF,TGTGCCATCAAAGGACAGACGAATCAGCCCCAGCATTTT
TRBD1,TRBJ2-5,TRBV12-3/TRBV12-4,few,CASSSGPGRTGAEETQYF,TGTGCCAGCAGTTCCGGGCCGGGAAGGACAGGGGCTGAAGAGACCCAGTACTTC
TRBD1,TRBJ1-4,TRBV27,NA,CASSFGSRGNEKLFF,TGTGCCAGCAGTTTCGGTAGCAGGGGGAATGAAAAACTGTTTTTT
TRBD1,TRBJ2-1,TRBV14,NA,CASSQETGGTYNEQFF,TGTGCCAGCAGCCAAGAGACAGGGGGCACGTACAATGAGCAGTTCTTC
NA,TRBJ2-5,TRBV9,few,CASSGGGQRGLETQYF,TGTGCCAGCAGCGGGGGGGGACAGCGCGGGTTAGAGACCCAGTACTTC
TRBD1,TRBJ2-7,TRBV5-1,few,CASSWDRAYEQYF,TGCGCCAGCAGCTGGGACAGGGCTTACGAGCAGTACTTC
NA,TRBJ1-5,TRBV7-2,few,CASSPLYRMGAVGPQPQHF,TGTGCCAGCAGCCCACTTTATCGGATGGGGGCCGTCGGGCCTCAGCCCCAGCATTTT
TRBD2,TRBJ2-5,TRBV7-3,many,CASSLFSASGAGETQYF,TGTGCCAGCAGCTTATTCAGTGCTAGCGGGGCTGGGGAGACCCAGTACTTC
NA,TRBJ2-1,TRBV6-6,NA,CASSYSGGHNEQFF,TGTGCCAGCAGTTACTCGGGGGGGCACAATGAGCAGTTCTTC
NA,TRBJ2-3,TRBV7-9,NA,CASSLAGQTTDTQYF,TGTGCCAGCAGCTTAGCGGGGCAGACCACAGATACGCAGTATTTT
NA,TRBJ2-5,TRBV18,few,CASSPGGKETQYF,TGTGCCAGCTCACCAGGGGGCAAGGAGACCCAGTACTTC
NA,TRBJ2-4,TRBV7-2,NA,CASSLVSVAEQYF,TGTGCCAGCAGCTTAGTCTCAGTAGCGGAGCAGTACTTC
NA,TRBJ2-7,TRBV10-3,NA,CATHGMPESYEQYF,TGTGCCACCCATGGGATGCCAGAATCCTACGAGCAGTACTTC
TRBD2,TRBJ2-5,TRBV5-1,once,CASSQTSEPTGETQYF,TGCGCCAGCAGCCAGACTAGCGAACCGACTGGTGAGACCCAGTACTTC
TRBD1,TRBJ2-1,TRBV2,NA,CASSAGRGIYNEQFF,TGTGCCAGCAGTGCAGGCAGGGGGATCTACAATGAGCAGTTCTTC
NA,TRBJ2-7,TRBV10-3,NA,CAITEQEFSYEQYF,TGTGCCATCACTGAACAGGAGTTCTCCTACGAGCAGTACTTC
NA,TRBJ1-5,TRBV6-5,NA,CASSRGRINQPQHF,TGTGCCAGCAGTCGTGGACGGATAAATCAGCCCCAGCATTTT
NA,TRBJ2-6,TRBV12-3/TRBV12-4,NA,CASKPQGVSISGANVLTF,TGTGCCAGCAAACCCCAAGGAGTTTCTATCTCTGGGGCCAACGTCCTGACTTTC
NA,TRBJ2-5,TRBV28,few,CASSHPGAETQYF,TGTGCCAGCAGCCACCCAGGGGCAGAGACCCAGTACTTC
TRBD1,TRBJ1-2,TRBV5-6,once,CASSNRGLGSNYGYTF,TGTGCCAGCAGCAACAGGGGGTTGGGGTCTAACTATGGCTACACCTTC
TRBD1,TRBJ1-2,TRBV5-6,few,CASSLGRTGSGLGYTF,TGTGCCAGCAGCTTGGGAAGGACAGGGTCGGGTCTTGGCTACACCTTC
NA,TRBJ2-1,TRBV6-4,few,CASSVAGRNNEQFF,TGTGCCAGCAGTGTGGCAGGGAGAAACAATGAGCAGTTCTTC
TRBD1,TRBJ2-7,TRBV6-5,NA,CASTRTGGPYEQYF,TGTGCCAGCACCCGGACAGGGGGTCCCTACGAGCAGTACTTC
NA,TRBJ2-1,TRBV20-1,NA,CSASRPPLAATRLKYNEQFF,TGCAGTGCTAGCCGCCCACCGCTGGCGGCCACCCGATTAAAATACAATGAGCAGTTCTTC
NA,TRBJ1-4,TRBV12-3/TRBV12-4,few,CASSLGRGGEKLFF,TGTGCCAGCAGCCTCGGGCGAGGGGGTGAAAAACTGTTTTTT
TRBD1,TRBJ1-5,TRBV20-1,few,CSARERQGGSQPQHF,TGCAGTGCTAGAGAAAGACAGGGGGGGAGTCAGCCCCAGCATTTT
NA,TRBJ2-3,TRBV20-1,few,CSASKQGPSTDTQYF,TGCAGTGCTAGCAAACAGGGCCCGTCAACAGATACGCAGTATTTT
NA,TRBJ1-5,TRBV12-3/TRBV12-4,few,CASSLKIQGSNQPQHF,TGTGCCAGCAGTTTGAAAATACAGGGTAGCAATCAGCCCCAGCATTTT
TRBD1,TRBJ2-5,TRBV7-3,NA,CASSLNPQGAGTQYF,TGTGCCAGCAGCTTAAATCCCCAGGGGGCCGGGACCCAGTACTTC
NA,TRBJ2-1,TRBV4-2,NA,CASSQVLGRTEQFF,TGTGCCAGCAGCCAAGTCCTGGGGAGGACTGAGCAGTTCTTC